The rows below give T cell receptor beta chains drawn from one sample of a study of blood T cells in healthy people across ages. TCRdb re-derived calls from the 5' RACE reads in MiXCR, one entry per CDR3 protein. Of 650,000 to 900,000 distinct CDR3 sequences listed, about 62% are singletons. Specimen: blood. These receptors were collected from a man younger than 45 in good health. The CDR3 runs from the conserved cysteine through the conserved F or W. A D gene is named only where the DNA matches it firmly. Clone size is stated in some rows and not others, as once, few, many or a class when expanded.

d_call: -
v_call: TRBV20-1
j_call: TRBJ2-1
clone_size: few
cdr3_nt: TGCAGTGCCGCGGGCAGGTCCTCCTACAATGAGCAGTTCTTC
cdr3_aa: CSAAGRSSYNEQFF

d_call: TRBD1
v_call: TRBV3-1
j_call: TRBJ1-4
clone_size: few
cdr3_nt: TGTGCCAGCAGCCAAGATACGGGACAGGGTCGACTTGCAACTAATGAAAAACTGTTTTTT
cdr3_aa: CASSQDTGQGRLATNEKLFF

d_call: TRBD1
v_call: TRBV6-7
j_call: TRBJ1-2
clone_size: -
cdr3_nt: TGTGCCAACTACATACTGGGACAGCTAAACTATGGCTACACCTTC
cdr3_aa: CANYILGQLNYGYTF

d_call: TRBD1
v_call: TRBV20-1
j_call: TRBJ2-1
clone_size: -
cdr3_nt: TGCAGTGCTAGAGATAGCCAGGGGGCTTCCTACAATGAGCAGTTCTTC
cdr3_aa: CSARDSQGASYNEQFF

d_call: TRBD1
v_call: TRBV12-3/TRBV12-4
j_call: TRBJ2-5
clone_size: once
cdr3_nt: TGTGCCAGCAGTGGACAGGACGCTCAGTACTTC
cdr3_aa: CASSGQDAQYF

d_call: -
v_call: TRBV20-1
j_call: TRBJ1-2
clone_size: -
cdr3_nt: TGCAGTGCTGGTAGAAGCTACACCTTC
cdr3_aa: CSAGRSYTF

d_call: -
v_call: TRBV28
j_call: TRBJ2-6
clone_size: -
cdr3_nt: TGTGCCAGCAGTTCCCGGGGTGGGGCCAACGTCCTGACTTTC
cdr3_aa: CASSSRGGANVLTF

d_call: -
v_call: TRBV28
j_call: TRBJ1-5
clone_size: -
cdr3_nt: TGTGCCAGCAGGAATACAGGGAGGGGGCAGCCCCAGCATTTT
cdr3_aa: CASRNTGRGQPQHF

d_call: TRBD1
v_call: TRBV9
j_call: TRBJ1-4
clone_size: once
cdr3_nt: TGTGCCAGCAGCGCACGGAAGGACAGGGACGCTAATGAAAAACTGTTTTTT
cdr3_aa: CASSARKDRDANEKLFF

d_call: -
v_call: TRBV20-1
j_call: TRBJ1-2
clone_size: -
cdr3_nt: TGCAGCCCTAGCCAGGGAGAAATTGGCTACACCTTC
cdr3_aa: CSPSQGEIGYTF

d_call: TRBD1
v_call: TRBV3-1
j_call: TRBJ2-3
clone_size: -
cdr3_nt: TGTGCCAGCAGCCAAGATCTGGACAGGGAGTCGGATACGCAGTATTTT
cdr3_aa: CASSQDLDRESDTQYF

d_call: TRBD1
v_call: TRBV20-1
j_call: TRBJ2-7
clone_size: -
cdr3_nt: TGCAGTGCCAAAAGACGACAGGGGGCTCCCTCCGAGCAGTACTTC
cdr3_aa: CSAKRRQGAPSEQYF

d_call: TRBD2
v_call: TRBV20-1
j_call: TRBJ2-3
clone_size: -
cdr3_nt: TGCAGTGCTATGACTAGCGGCACAGATACGCAGTATTTT
cdr3_aa: CSAMTSGTDTQYF

d_call: TRBD1
v_call: TRBV20-1
j_call: TRBJ2-2
clone_size: once
cdr3_nt: TGCAGTGCCCTACAGGGGGCCTCGAACACCGGGGAGCTGTTTTTT
cdr3_aa: CSALQGASNTGELFF

d_call: TRBD1
v_call: TRBV7-9
j_call: TRBJ2-7
clone_size: -
cdr3_nt: TGTGCCAGCAGCGCCGGGGAGAGACAGGGAACATACGAGCAGTACTTC
cdr3_aa: CASSAGERQGTYEQYF

d_call: TRBD2
v_call: TRBV10-3
j_call: TRBJ2-5
clone_size: -
cdr3_nt: TGTGCCACGGGACTAGCGGGGGGGCTGCGGGAGCAGTACTTC
cdr3_aa: CATGLAGGLREQYF

d_call: -
v_call: TRBV4-3
j_call: TRBJ1-2
clone_size: -
cdr3_nt: TGCGCCAGCAGCCAAGAGGCCGCCTATGGCTACACCTTC
cdr3_aa: CASSQEAAYGYTF

d_call: -
v_call: TRBV6-2/TRBV6-3
j_call: TRBJ2-5
clone_size: -
cdr3_nt: TGTGCCAGCAGTTACCCTCCGCGACTAGGACCCGTCCCCCAGTACTTC
cdr3_aa: CASSYPPRLGPVPQYF

d_call: -
v_call: TRBV3-1
j_call: TRBJ2-7
clone_size: -
cdr3_nt: TGTGCCAGCAGCCAAGAGGCCGGTCCCCTCTACGAGCAGTACTTC
cdr3_aa: CASSQEAGPLYEQYF

d_call: TRBD1
v_call: TRBV5-1
j_call: TRBJ2-5
clone_size: few
cdr3_nt: TGCGCCAGCAGGAGGGGGCTTGAGCAGTACTTC
cdr3_aa: CASRRGLEQYF

d_call: -
v_call: TRBV15
j_call: TRBJ1-6
clone_size: -
cdr3_nt: TGTGCCACCAGCAGAGATCACGGAGCACCCCTCCACTTT
cdr3_aa: CATSRDHGAPLHF

d_call: -
v_call: TRBV20-1
j_call: TRBJ2-6
clone_size: -
cdr3_nt: TGCAGTGCTAGAGATCCTAGGGCCTTTAGCTCTGGGGCCAACGTCCTGACTTTC
cdr3_aa: CSARDPRAFSSGANVLTF

d_call: TRBD1
v_call: TRBV6-6
j_call: TRBJ1-2
clone_size: -
cdr3_nt: TGTGCCAGCAATCAGGGGGCGCTTGGCTACACCTTC
cdr3_aa: CASNQGALGYTF

d_call: TRBD1
v_call: TRBV9
j_call: TRBJ2-1
clone_size: -
cdr3_nt: TGTGCCAGCAGTGGACAGGGGAGCTCCTACAATGAGCAGTTCTTC
cdr3_aa: CASSGQGSSYNEQFF

d_call: -
v_call: TRBV6-2/TRBV6-3
j_call: TRBJ2-1
clone_size: -
cdr3_nt: TGTGCCAGCATCGAACAGGGGAGGAATGAGCAGTTCTTC
cdr3_aa: CASIEQGRNEQFF

d_call: TRBD2
v_call: TRBV6-2/TRBV6-3
j_call: TRBJ2-1
clone_size: -
cdr3_nt: TGTGCCACCAGACTGACTAGCGGGGTCGGAAATGAGCAGTTCTTC
cdr3_aa: CATRLTSGVGNEQFF

d_call: -
v_call: TRBV28
j_call: TRBJ2-1
clone_size: -
cdr3_nt: TGTGCCCACACTGGGGGGCCCCACAATGAGCAGTTCTTC
cdr3_aa: CAHTGGPHNEQFF

d_call: TRBD1
v_call: TRBV9
j_call: TRBJ2-7
clone_size: -
cdr3_nt: TGTGCCAGCAGCGCCGGGACAGGGAGCTCCTACGAGCAGTACTTC
cdr3_aa: CASSAGTGSSYEQYF

d_call: -
v_call: TRBV4-3
j_call: TRBJ2-1
clone_size: once
cdr3_nt: TGCGCCAGCAGCCAAGATATTCGGTTGCGAGGTGGCGATGAGCAGTTCTTC
cdr3_aa: CASSQDIRLRGGDEQFF

d_call: TRBD1
v_call: TRBV7-2
j_call: TRBJ2-1
clone_size: -
cdr3_nt: TGTGCCAGCAGCTCCTTAAGGAGACAGGGCAATGAGCAGTTCTTC
cdr3_aa: CASSSLRRQGNEQFF

d_call: TRBD2
v_call: TRBV7-3
j_call: TRBJ2-7
clone_size: -
cdr3_nt: TGTGCCAGCAGCTTCGACTCTAGCGGCGACTACGAGCAGTACTTC
cdr3_aa: CASSFDSSGDYEQYF

d_call: -
v_call: TRBV29-1
j_call: TRBJ2-3
clone_size: -
cdr3_nt: TGCAGCGTTGAAGGGGGGACACTCTGGGGGGATACGCAGTATTTT
cdr3_aa: CSVEGGTLWGDTQYF

d_call: TRBD1
v_call: TRBV24-1
j_call: TRBJ2-3
clone_size: -
cdr3_nt: TGTGCCACCAGTGACCCGACAGGGATTTGGACAGATACGCAGTATTTT
cdr3_aa: CATSDPTGIWTDTQYF

d_call: -
v_call: TRBV25-1
j_call: TRBJ1-6
clone_size: -
cdr3_nt: TGTGCCAGCAGTGTACATTATAATTCACCCCTCCACTTT
cdr3_aa: CASSVHYNSPLHF

d_call: -
v_call: TRBV7-3
j_call: TRBJ2-5
clone_size: -
cdr3_nt: TGTGCCAGCAGCTTAAGCAGGGATGAGACCCAGTACTTC
cdr3_aa: CASSLSRDETQYF

d_call: TRBD1
v_call: TRBV5-6
j_call: TRBJ2-1
clone_size: -
cdr3_nt: TGTGCCAGCAGCGGCCCGGACAGGGACGAGGGACAGCCCTACAATGAGCAGTTCTTC
cdr3_aa: CASSGPDRDEGQPYNEQFF

d_call: -
v_call: TRBV25-1
j_call: TRBJ1-6
clone_size: many
cdr3_nt: TGTGCCAGCAGTGAACCTCCCGGGACACCAAGCCGGGGCTCACCCCTCCACTTT
cdr3_aa: CASSEPPGTPSRGSPLHF

d_call: -
v_call: TRBV20-1
j_call: TRBJ2-4
clone_size: -
cdr3_nt: TGCAGTGCTAGAGATTCACCGGGGTCCAAAAACATTCAGTACTTC
cdr3_aa: CSARDSPGSKNIQYF

d_call: -
v_call: TRBV21-1
j_call: TRBJ2-4
clone_size: -
cdr3_nt: TGTGCCAGCAGCAAAGGGGGCCTTCTAGCCAAAAACATTCAGTACTTC
cdr3_aa: CASSKGGLLAKNIQYF

d_call: TRBD1
v_call: TRBV14
j_call: TRBJ2-7
clone_size: few
cdr3_nt: TGTGCCAGCAGCGTCCGGGACAGTGCCTACGAGCAGTACTTC
cdr3_aa: CASSVRDSAYEQYF

d_call: TRBD2
v_call: TRBV5-1
j_call: TRBJ2-1
clone_size: -
cdr3_nt: TGCGCCAGCAGCTCAAGGACTAGCGGGGGGCGCCCGTTCTTC
cdr3_aa: CASSSRTSGGRPFF

d_call: -
v_call: TRBV2
j_call: TRBJ2-5
clone_size: -
cdr3_nt: TGTGCCGGCAGTGAGTGGGAGCAAGAGACCCAGTACTTC
cdr3_aa: CAGSEWEQETQYF

d_call: TRBD1
v_call: TRBV7-6
j_call: TRBJ2-4
clone_size: -
cdr3_nt: TGTGCCAGCAGCTTAGCTCAACCAGGGGGCCGCGACCAGTACTTC
cdr3_aa: CASSLAQPGGRDQYF

d_call: -
v_call: TRBV6-2/TRBV6-3
j_call: TRBJ2-7
clone_size: -
cdr3_nt: TGTGCCAGCAGTGACGATCGGGCGGGCGAGCAGTACTTC
cdr3_aa: CASSDDRAGEQYF

d_call: -
v_call: TRBV7-2
j_call: TRBJ2-5
clone_size: -
cdr3_nt: TGTGCCGGCAGCTTGAAGGTGGAACAAGAGACCCAGTACTTC
cdr3_aa: CAGSLKVEQETQYF

d_call: TRBD1
v_call: TRBV10-3
j_call: TRBJ2-5
clone_size: -
cdr3_nt: TGTGCCATCAGTGATTGGGACAGGAGAGTAGAGACCCAGTACTTC
cdr3_aa: CAISDWDRRVETQYF

d_call: -
v_call: TRBV20-1
j_call: TRBJ1-2
clone_size: few
cdr3_nt: TGCAGTGCTAGTGGGAGACGGGAATTCTATGGCTACACCTTC
cdr3_aa: CSASGRREFYGYTF

d_call: -
v_call: TRBV7-2
j_call: TRBJ2-3
clone_size: -
cdr3_nt: TGTGCCAGCAGCTTCTCCAGCCTAGAAGCAGATACGCAGTATTTT
cdr3_aa: CASSFSSLEADTQYF

d_call: -
v_call: TRBV30
j_call: TRBJ1-2
clone_size: -
cdr3_nt: TGTGCCTGGAGTACAGGGAATAACTATGGCTACACCTTC
cdr3_aa: CAWSTGNNYGYTF

d_call: -
v_call: TRBV28
j_call: TRBJ2-7
clone_size: -
cdr3_nt: TGTGCCAGCAGTTTAGGGACACTGCGGGAGGAGCAGTACTTC
cdr3_aa: CASSLGTLREEQYF